One TCR beta chain is described in this entry. No antigen is known for it. No much larger clone exists at a distance of one base, and base qualities are not known. Healthy HIV-negative adults with no recently reported acute infections or vaccinations were included as donors. Only Caucasian adults living in Nashville, Tennessee, USA were represented among the donors. CD4+ T cells were enriched by magnetic negative selection, after which naive cells were positively selected on CD45RA and the negative fraction was taken as the memory subset. After blood collection by leukapheresis, PBMCs were isolated using Ficoll-Histopaque density gradient centrifugation and then cryopreserved in the vapor phase of liquid nitrogen. Purity and quantity of every magnetically sorted T cell population were checked by analytical flow cytometry. Genomic DNA was isolated from each sorted fraction and quantified by UV absorbance on a Nanodrop 2000c.

Using the deep immunoSEQ assay, TCR CDR3 regions were amplified from genomic DNA by multiplex PCR. For each cell subset, the extracted genomic DNA was distributed evenly across all wells of several immunoSEQ 96-well plates, and each plate served as one replicate. For sorted subsets, roughly 200 ng genomic DNA, equal to tens of thousands of T cell genomes, was loaded into each replicate PCR. Purified libraries were measured with a Qubit 3.0 fluorometer, size-checked on a Bioanalyzer 2100, and measured again with the KAPA Library Quantification kit. A separate single-read 150-cycle Illumina NextSeq 550 flow cell was used to sequence each immunoSEQ 96-well plate. The paper's data handling went like this. The immunoSEQ output contained only junctional sequences without quality scores, so filtering could not match that applied to full-length reads. Sequences were annotated with PyIR, a Python wrapper for IgBLAST v1.9, using IMGT germline references to assign V/J genes and CDR3. Reads were removed for weak V/J assignments (E-value above 1e-6), missing CDR3, stop codons, out-of-frame junctions, or ambiguous translated residues. V3J clonotypes were defined by identical inferred V gene, J gene, and CDR3 amino acid sequence. Percentage overlap between repertoires was computed as shared unique clonotypes divided by the size of the smaller repertoire. RTK rarefaction, the Chao1 estimator, and Recon v2.1 estimates of unobserved clonotypes were used to assess repertoire richness. Generation probabilities were computed with OLGA for all TCRbeta clonotypes obtained by the gDNA method from a few donors. TCRdb mirrors the immuneACCESS table, restricted to in-frame sequences. Some clones are absent from its copies; in checked studies, under half trace to an unresolved V gene, and the reason for the others is unknown. V and J calls and clone size are those listed in that table; D and trimming were worked out from the DNA. The sample profile shows about 2 million clones; 95% of them were found once. The ten largest make up about 0.13% of the sample.

CDR1 and CDR2 are read off the germline V gene (reference sequence) as SGHNT and YYREEE. The cysteine opens and the phenylalanine closes a CDR3 of 15 amino acids. Left in the record is the CDR3 DNA by itself, 45 bases read in frame from the first base. Trimming removed 1 base from V and 0 bases from J, leaving 8 bases between the germline ends. The data were obtained in a study of shared clonotypes between healthy human individuals (dated by TCRdb to about 2020). At the level of the whole study: The cohort comprised two women and three men aged 18 to 49 years. To increase sequencing depth and limit assay-specific biases, different laboratories used diverse techniques to prepare libraries and sequence TCR repertoires. For each donor, CD4 naive and CD4 memory were each run on three plates, CD8 naive on two plates, and CD8 memory on one plate. The study deeply sequenced blood TCR repertoires of several healthy adults to estimate repertoire size and the extent of clonotype sharing between individuals. Leukapheresis yielded between about 0.8 and 8.9 billion PBMCs per donor.

Points the paper makes about the study in general: Compared with non-shared clonotypes, the clonotypes found in all four sorted-subset donors had higher generation probabilities. Approximately 4.8% of naive CD4, 3% to 3.5% of naive CD8, around 2.3% of memory CD4, and 0.4% of memory CD8 clonotypes were shared across several donors. Rarefaction of sorted-subset datasets indicated incomplete sequencing despite the large sequencing depth. Pairwise subsampling led to the expectation that sequencing depth would affect the degree of clonotype sharing among donors. Sampling was restricted to blood, and TCR repertoires in tissues likely differ from the TCR repertoires found in blood. Naive subsets generally had larger estimated clonotype richness than memory subsets. The genetic and exposure-history diversity represented was limited by the small number of donors.

In this chain, TRBV5-4 is recombined with TRBJ2-1; the D gene could be TRBD1 or TRBD2, each one agreeing over 5 bases. Sample: naive CD4+ T cells sorted from blood. The meaning of the sample's cell subset or site label: CD45RA+ positively selected. This receptor was identified in a man aged 18-30 years in good health. Here the CDR3 is given as CASSLSGPSYNEQFF. The nucleotide sequence is given as TGTGCCAGCAGCTTGTCGGGGCCCTCCTACAATGAGCAGTTCTTC.